This entry is about one TCR beta chain. The data belong to a study of Ad26.COV2.S vaccination and SARS-CoV-2 variants. About the study: Within the COV1001 Ad26.COV2.S trial arm, the donor was enrolled. By the intramuscular route, Ad26.COV2.S was given once, or twice 56 days apart.

V lost 10 bases, J lost 3 bases, and 18 bases lay in between. This CDR3 is 14 amino acids long. CDR1 and CDR2 from the germline V gene are MNHGY and SAAAGT. Clones were sequenced by immunoSEQ multiplex PCR, and TCRdb holds only the in-frame ones, with some missing. Among about 420,000 clones listed, approximately 88% were seen once. The treatment is: around 19 received Ad26.COV2.S at low or high dose, single or two shots; five or six received placebo; per-sample allocation not given. Sampling took place 63 days after the first vaccine or placebo injection. The specimen was peripheral blood, collected in a trial of Ad26.COV2.S vaccine versus placebo. The V gene is TRBV6-8, the J gene TRBJ2-5, with D perhaps matching TRBD2 (6 bases). The origin of this receptor is a person between 18 and 59 years old who received the Ad26.COV2.S COVID-19 vaccine or a placebo. CDR3 bases: TGTGCCACTGTAGCGGCCCAATACAAAGAGACCCAGTACTTC. It yields the protein CATVAAQYKETQYF.